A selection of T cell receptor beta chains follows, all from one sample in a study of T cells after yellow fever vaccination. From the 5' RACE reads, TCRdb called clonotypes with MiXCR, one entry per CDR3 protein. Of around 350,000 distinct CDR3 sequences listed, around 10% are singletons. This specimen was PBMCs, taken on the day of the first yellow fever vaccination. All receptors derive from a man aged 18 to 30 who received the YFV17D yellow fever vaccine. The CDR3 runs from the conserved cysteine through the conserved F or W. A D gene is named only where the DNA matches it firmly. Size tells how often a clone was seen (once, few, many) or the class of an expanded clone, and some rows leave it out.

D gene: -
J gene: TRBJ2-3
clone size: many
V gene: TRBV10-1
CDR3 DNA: TGCGCCAGCAGTGACCTAACGGGGGACACAGATACGCAGTATTTT
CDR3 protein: CASSDLTGDTDTQYF

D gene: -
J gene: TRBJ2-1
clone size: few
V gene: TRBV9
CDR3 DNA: TGTGCCAGCAGCAAGGACAGTGGGTCCTACAATGAGCAGTTCTTC
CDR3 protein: CASSKDSGSYNEQFF

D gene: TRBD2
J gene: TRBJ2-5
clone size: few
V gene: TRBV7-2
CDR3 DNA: TGTGCCAGCAGCTTAAGTCTAGCGGGGACGGAGGAGACCCAGTACTTC
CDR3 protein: CASSLSLAGTEETQYF

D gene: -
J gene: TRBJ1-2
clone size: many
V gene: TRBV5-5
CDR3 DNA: TGTGCCAGCAGCTTGGAACGGGCGTGGGGGAATGGCTACACCTTC
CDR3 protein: CASSLERAWGNGYTF

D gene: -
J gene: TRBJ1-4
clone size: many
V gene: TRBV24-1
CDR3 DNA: TGTGCCACCAGTGATGCGGACAGTAATGAAAAACTGTTTTTT
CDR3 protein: CATSDADSNEKLFF

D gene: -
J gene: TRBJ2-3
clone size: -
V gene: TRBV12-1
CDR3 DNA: TGTGCCAGCAGCTTTGGCGGTTCACCGCCCCACACAGATACGCAGTATTTT
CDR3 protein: CASSFGGSPPHTDTQYF

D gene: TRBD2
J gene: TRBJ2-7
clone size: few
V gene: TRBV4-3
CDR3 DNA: TGCGCCAGCAGCCAAGCCCGAGGACTAGCGGGGGGCGAGCAGTACTTC
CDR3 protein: CASSQARGLAGGEQYF

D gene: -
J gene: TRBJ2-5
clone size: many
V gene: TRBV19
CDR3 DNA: TGTGCCAGTAGTATCGGGCGGAAGGGAGAGACCCAGTACTTC
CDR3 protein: CASSIGRKGETQYF

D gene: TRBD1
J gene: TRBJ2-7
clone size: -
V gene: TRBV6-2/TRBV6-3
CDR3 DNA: TGTGCCAGCAGTTCGGACAGGGATAGCGGTAGGAACGAGCAGTACTTC
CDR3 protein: CASSSDRDSGRNEQYF

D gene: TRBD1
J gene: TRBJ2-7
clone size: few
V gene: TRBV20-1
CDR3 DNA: TGCAGTGCCTCGGACAGGGCGGGTAGGGACGAGCAGTACTTC
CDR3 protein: CSASDRAGRDEQYF

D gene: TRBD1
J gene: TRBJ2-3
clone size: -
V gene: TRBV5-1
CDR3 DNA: TGCGCCAGCAGCGCCCGGACAGGGGGTTTTGATACGCAGTATTTT
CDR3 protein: CASSARTGGFDTQYF

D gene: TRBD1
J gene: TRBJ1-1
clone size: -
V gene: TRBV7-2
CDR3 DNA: TGTGCCAGCAGCTTTCGACAGGGGACTGAAGCTTTCTTT
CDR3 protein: CASSFRQGTEAFF

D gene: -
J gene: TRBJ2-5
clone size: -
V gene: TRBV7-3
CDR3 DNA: TGTGCCAGCAGCGTCGGGGGCCACCAAGAGACCCAGTACTTC
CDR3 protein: CASSVGGHQETQYF

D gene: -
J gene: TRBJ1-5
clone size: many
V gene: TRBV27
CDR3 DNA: TGTGCCAGCAGTTTATTTGTGGGCGGCCCCCAGCATTTT
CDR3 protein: CASSLFVGGPQHF

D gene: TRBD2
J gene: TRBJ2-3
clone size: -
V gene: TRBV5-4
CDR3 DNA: TGTGCCAGCAGCTTGGAAGCGGGGGTTAGCACAGATACGCAGTATTTT
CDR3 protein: CASSLEAGVSTDTQYF

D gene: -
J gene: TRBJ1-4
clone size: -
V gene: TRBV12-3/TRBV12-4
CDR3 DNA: TGTGCCAGCAGCGGGACTCGGCTTGAAAAACTGTTTTTT
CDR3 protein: CASSGTRLEKLFF

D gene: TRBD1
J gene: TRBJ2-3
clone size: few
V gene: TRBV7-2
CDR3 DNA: TGTGCCAGCAGCTTAGGGGGACAGGGTGTAACAGATACGCAGTATTTT
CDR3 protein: CASSLGGQGVTDTQYF

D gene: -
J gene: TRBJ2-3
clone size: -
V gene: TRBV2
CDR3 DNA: TGTGCCAGCAGTGTCCCCGGACAGCCTCACACAGATACGCAGTATTTT
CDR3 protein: CASSVPGQPHTDTQYF

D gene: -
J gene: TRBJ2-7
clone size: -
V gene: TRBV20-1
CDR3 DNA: TGCAGTGCTCAGGGACACCGATCTCCCTACGAGCAGTACTTC
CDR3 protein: CSAQGHRSPYEQYF

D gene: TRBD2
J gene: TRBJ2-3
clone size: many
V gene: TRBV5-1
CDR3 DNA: TGCGCCAGCAGCCCTCTATGGGCTAGCGGGGGCCGGGGCACAGATACGCAGTATTTT
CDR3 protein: CASSPLWASGGRGTDTQYF

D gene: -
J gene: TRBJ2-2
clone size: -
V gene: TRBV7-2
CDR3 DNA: TGTGCCAGCAGCCGTTCGTCGGACTACGGGGGCACCGGGGAGCTGTTTTTT
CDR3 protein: CASSRSSDYGGTGELFF

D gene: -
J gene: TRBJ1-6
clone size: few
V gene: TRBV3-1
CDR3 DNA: TGTGCCAGCAGCCAAGTGATGTCCGGGTCACCCCTCCACTTT
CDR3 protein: CASSQVMSGSPLHF

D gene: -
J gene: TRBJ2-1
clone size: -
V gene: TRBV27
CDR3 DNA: TGTGCCAGCACCCACCTCGGGTTTACTGAGCAGTTCTTC
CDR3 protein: CASTHLGFTEQFF

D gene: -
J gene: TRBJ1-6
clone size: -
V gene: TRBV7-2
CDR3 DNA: TGTGCCAGCAGCTTAGAGGCCGGGGGCTGGTCACCCCTCCACTTT
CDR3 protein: CASSLEAGGWSPLHF

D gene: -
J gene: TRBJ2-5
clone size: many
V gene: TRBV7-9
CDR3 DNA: TGTGCCAGCGAAGGGGGGGGTCAAGAGACCCAGTACTTC
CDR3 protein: CASEGGGQETQYF

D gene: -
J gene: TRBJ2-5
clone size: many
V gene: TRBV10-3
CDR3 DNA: TGTGCCATCAGTGAGTCGAAGGCCATGGGGGAGACCCAGTACTTC
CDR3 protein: CAISESKAMGETQYF

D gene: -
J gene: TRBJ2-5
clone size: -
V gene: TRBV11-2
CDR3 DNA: TGTGCCAGCAGCTTGCGTGCGACTCAGCAAGAGACCCAGTACTTC
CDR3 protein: CASSLRATQQETQYF

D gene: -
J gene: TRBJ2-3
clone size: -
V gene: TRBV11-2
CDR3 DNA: TGTGCCAGCAGCTTAGGCCCAATTGAGGATTTT
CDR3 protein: CASSLGPIEDF

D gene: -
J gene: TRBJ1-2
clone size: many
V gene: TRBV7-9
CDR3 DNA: TGTGCCAGCAGTTTAGCCGACTATGGCTACACCTTC
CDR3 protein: CASSLADYGYTF